A single sample is the source of the 21 T cell receptor beta chains below, sequenced in a study of T cell responses to AZD1222 COVID-19 vaccine. TCRdb keeps only in-frame clones here, not all; method: immunoSEQ multiplex PCR. Of about 84,000 clones listed, approximately 85% are singletons. The specimen comprised peripheral blood, sampled 28 days after the second AZD1222 dose. The receptors shown here come from an adult who received the AZD1222 COVID-19 vaccine.

This clone occurred a few times. V gene TRBV7-7 combines with J gene TRBJ2-2; D is ambiguous. V lost 8 bases and J 2 bases, leaving 6 bases between the germline ends. The CDR3 is 12 residues long. Germline V gene data show CDR1 as SSHAT and CDR2 as FNYEAQ (reference sequence). CDR3 nucleotides: TGTGCCAGCTCGATAAACACCGGGGAGCTGTTTTTT. This gives the protein CASSINTGELFF.

This clone was seen only a few times. The V and J genes are TRBV24-1 and TRBJ1-1; 9 nucleotides line up with TRBD1. The CDR3 has 14 amino acids. J lost 4 bases, V lost 7 bases, and 6 bases had no gene match. Looked up from germline, CDR1 is KGHDR and CDR2 is SFDVKD. The CDR3 DNA reads TGTGCCACCAGAGGACAGGGGCTGGGCACTGAAGCTTTCTTT. It specifies CATRGQGLGTEAFF.

The gene calls are TRBV3-1 (or the pseudogene TRBV3-2) and TRBJ1-2, with D possibly TRBD1 on 6 matching bases. V was trimmed by 4 bases and J by 4 bases, leaving 10 bases between them. Germline CDR1 and CDR2: LGHDT and YNNKEL (reference sequence). The CDR3 has 13 amino acids. The CDR3 loop is CASSPGTPYGYTF. Written as DNA, the CDR3 is TGTGCCAGCAGCCCCGGGACACCCTATGGCTACACCTTC.

This clone has only a few counts. CDR3 DNA sequence: TGTGCCAGCAGTTACCCCCAGGAGAGGGACGAGCAGTACGTC. This translates into CASSYPQERDEQYV. This chain connects TRBV6-6 to TRBJ2-7, with D tentatively TRBD2 (5 bases). CDR1 is MNHNY and CDR2 is SVGAGI in the germline V gene (reference sequence). Deletions cut 2 bases from V and 5 bases from J, with 13 bases between. This CDR3 is built from 14 residues.

V usage is TRBV27 and J usage is TRBJ1-6; D unresolved. Germline assignment: CDR1 MNHEY and CDR2 SMNVEV (reference sequence). Deletions cut 5 bases from V and 10 bases from J, with 15 bases between. The CDR3 length is 14 residues. The CDR3 sequence: CASSPNLLGSPLHF. DNA of the CDR3: TGTGCCAGCAGTCCGAACCTGTTGGGGTCACCCCTCCACTTT.

The chain carries TRBV5-1 and TRBJ1-1; a weak D match, TRBD1 (5 bases). The germline CDR1 and CDR2 sequences are SGHRS and YFSETQ. Trimming pared 4 bases from V and 5 bases from J, leaving 15 bases between. The CDR3 has 14 amino acids. The CDR3 is CASSAGDGGTEAFF. CDR3 sequence (DNA): TGCGCCAGCAGCGCGGGGGACGGGGGAACTGAAGCTTTCTTT.

In this sample, this clone turned up once. The rearrangement uses TRBV5-1 and TRBJ2-1; a weak D match, TRBD2 (6 bases). CDR3 size: 15 residues. CDR1 is SGHRS and CDR2 is YFSETQ in the germline V gene. The V and J ends lost 4 bases and 0 bases respectively, with 11 bases between them. CDR3 sequence reads: CASSPQAGSYNEQFF. The CDR3 DNA sequence: TGCGCCAGCAGCCCACAAGCGGGCTCCTACAATGAGCAGTTCTTC.

The V call is TRBV7-9, the J call TRBJ2-7; TRBD2 matches 13 bases. CDR1 SEHNR and CDR2 FQNEAQ come from the germline V gene (reference sequence). CDR3 length: 16 amino acids. Trimming at V came to 5 bases and at J to 0 bases, leaving 4 bases not matched to a gene. CDR3 DNA sequence: TGTGCCAGCAGCGCACGGACTAGCGGGAGCTCCTACGAGCAGTACTTC. Translated, it gives CASSARTSGSSYEQYF.

This rearrangement joins TRBV10-3 to TRBJ1-1, with 8 bases that match TRBD1. This CDR3 contains 14 residues. From germline, CDR1 is ENHRY and CDR2 SYGVKD. The J segment lost 1 base and the V segment lost 10 bases, leaving 8 bases of the junction unmatched. The CDR3 sequence is CATRQGYGNTEAFF. For the CDR3, the DNA is TGTGCCACCCGACAGGGGTATGGGAACACTGAAGCTTTCTTT.

This rearrangement joins TRBV7-2 to TRBJ1-1; D is undetermined. CDR1 and CDR2 from the germline V gene are SGHTA and FQGNSA. This CDR3 has 14 amino acids. The V end was cut by 3 bases, the J end by 0 bases, with 8 bases between. As DNA, the CDR3 is TGTGCCAGCAGCTTTTGGGAAATGAACACTGAAGCTTTCTTT. It translates to CASSFWEMNTEAFF.

The rearrangement links TRBV27 to TRBJ2-5, with 7 bases matching TRBD2. The CDR3 sequence is 15 residues long. Germline values: CDR1 MNHEY, CDR2 SMNVEV (reference sequence). Germline trimming cut 4 bases from V and 3 bases from J; bases unmatched to any gene: 8. For the CDR3, the DNA is TGTGCCAGCAGTTCGGCTTTCGCGGGGGAAGAGACCCAGTACTTC. Translating it yields CASSSAFAGEETQYF.

There are a few counts of this clone. The V gene is TRBV7-2, the J gene TRBJ2-7; 12 bases map to TRBD2. The CDR3 totals 14 residues. V lost 3 bases, J lost 6 bases, and 3 bases stayed unmatched. Germline lookup yields CDR1 SGHTA and CDR2 FQGNSA. The CDR3 sequence: CASSFGLAGTEQYF. The DNA for the CDR3 is TGTGCCAGCAGCTTCGGACTAGCGGGAACCGAGCAGTACTTC.

The chain combines TRBV15 with TRBJ2-7, with D possibly matching TRBD2 (6 bases). The germline V gene has CDR1 LNHNV and CDR2 YYDKDF (reference sequence). The CDR3 is 14 residues long. V was clipped by 0 bases and J by 6 bases, with 12 bases between them. As DNA, the CDR3 is TGTGCCACCAGCAGAGATGGGCCCGGGGGCGAGCAGTACGTC. Residues: CATSRDGPGGEQYV.

J is TRBJ1-6 and V is TRBV5-1, with TRBD1 as a possible D gene (6 bases). V dropped 0 bases and J dropped 6 bases, with 10 bases sitting between them. Looked up from germline, CDR1 is SGHRS and CDR2 is YFSETQ. This CDR3 region has 15 residues. In nucleotides, the CDR3 is TGCGCCAGCAGCTTGGGTGCAGGGGTTAATTCACCCCTCCACTTT. Translating it yields CASSLGAGVNSPLHF.

This clone appeared a few times. V is TRBV11-3 and J is TRBJ2-5, with D perhaps matching TRBD2 (6 bases). The germline V gene encodes CDR1 SGHNT and CDR2 YENEEA. Trimming left V 5 bases short and J 5 bases short, with 18 bases between. The CDR3 is 15 amino acids. CDR3 bases: TGTGCCAGCAGCCAAGGCGGGAAAGCAGGGGAGACCCAGTACTTC. Protein: CASSQGGKAGETQYF.

This sequence joins TRBV6-8 and TRBJ2-4, with a possible D match to TRBD1 (5 bases). The CDR3 spans 18 residues. The germline CDR1 and CDR2 sequences are MNHGY and SAAAGT. Trimming shortened V by 2 bases and J by 0 bases, and 17 bases separated the two germline ends. DNA for the CDR3: TGTGCCAGCAGTTACGGGGCAGGATCTAAACTAGCCAAAAACATTCAGTACTTC. It translates to CASSYGAGSKLAKNIQYF.

The chain uses TRBV6-5 and TRBJ1-2; TRBD1 is a possible D gene (5 bases). Germline values: CDR1 MNHEY, CDR2 SVGAGI. V lost 6 bases to trimming and J lost 4 bases, with 12 bases between them. The CDR3 loop spans 13 amino acids. In DNA form, the CDR3 reads TGTGCCAGCAGATGGGACTCCAGCTATGGCTACACCTTC. Protein: CASRWDSSYGYTF.

The rearrangement uses TRBV3-1 (or the pseudogene TRBV3-2) and TRBJ2-3; no clear D. The germline V and J ends were trimmed by 4 bases and 2 bases, with 4 bases remaining between them. The germline CDR1 and CDR2 sequences are LGHDT and YNNKEL (reference sequence). The CDR3 runs to 12 residues. CDR3: CASSPYTDTQYF. The CDR3 DNA is TGTGCCAGCAGCCCGTACACAGATACGCAGTATTTT.

This chain links TRBV24-1 with TRBJ2-1; 8 bases line up with TRBD1. This CDR3 spans 13 amino acids. Per germline, CDR1 KGHDR and CDR2 SFDVKD. V was pared by 9 bases and J by 5 bases, with 5 bases of the junction left unmatched. The CDR3 coding sequence is TGTGCCACCGGACGGGACAGGAACAATGAGCAGTTCTTC. This encodes CATGRDRNNEQFF.

CDR3 bases: TGCGCCAGCAGCCCCACGCAGGGTGGGGAGGAAAAACTGTTTTTT. The encoded protein is CASSPTQGGEEKLFF. V and J are TRBV4-3 and TRBJ1-4; a weak D match, TRBD1 (5 bases). This CDR3 is built from 15 residues. Looked up from germline, CDR1 is LGHNA and CDR2 is YSLEER. V shed 4 bases and J shed 8 bases, with 17 bases lying between them.

The V gene is TRBV27, the J gene TRBJ2-1, with 8 nucleotides matching TRBD2. This CDR3 has 14 residues. V shed 4 bases, J shed 6 bases, and the junction held 5 bases outside the gene matches. The V gene's germline CDR1 is MNHEY and CDR2 SMNVEV (reference sequence). CDR3 coding DNA: TGTGCCAGCAGTTCCCGACTAGCGTTCAATGAGCAGTTCTTC. Translating gives CASSSRLAFNEQFF.